Sequencing of this T cell receptor (beta chain) was carried out in a study of T-cell reconstitution after alpha-beta-depleted transplantation in children. This clonotype was found a few times. V was clipped by 6 bases and J by 11 bases; unmatched bases: 8. CDR3 length equals 12 residues. Construction of the TCRbeta library involved unique molecular identifiers. TCRdb re-called the PCR reads with MiXCR, one entry per CDR3 protein. In the table there are about 90,000 distinct CDR3 sequences, roughly 16% of which are singletons. The chain recombines TRBV12-3 or TRBV12-4 with TRBJ1-1; 8 nucleotides agree with TRBD1. The starting material was PBMCs, mostly from graft donor cells, obtained 180 days after TCRalphabeta/CD19-depleted stem cell transplant. This clonotype was sampled from a male patient aged 2-9 years who had a stem cell transplant for acute lymphoblastic leukemia, so the T cells may come from the graft donor. The DNA for the CDR3 is TGTGCCAGCAGCCGACAGGGGAAATGGGCTTTCTTT. It translates to CASSRQGKWAFF.